The entry that follows covers one T cell receptor beta chain sequence. What it recognizes is unknown. This sample was taken from a study of a mutant IDH1 vaccine in newly diagnosed glioma. The wider study: Prior therapy was radiotherapy, temozolomide, or both; most received both.

The table came from immunoSEQ multiplex PCR; TCRdb's copy has only in-frame clones and leaves some out. The data contain more than 55,000 clones, about 81% of them singletons. V lost 1 base to trimming and J lost 0 bases; unmatched junction nucleotides: 4. CDR1 and CDR2 from the germline V gene are LGHNA and YSLEER. This CDR3 contains 18 residues. Described time point: week 23, last vaccination. All doses held 300 ug of mutant IDH1 20-mer peptide, with topical imiquimod. The rearrangement links TRBV4-3 to TRBJ2-1, with TRBD2 matching 12 bases. The material was PBMCs, obtained from a glioma patient whose treatment included an IDH1 peptide vaccine. The sequence came from a middle-aged woman with glioma. Some clones in this sample may be carry-over from other donors' samples. CDR3 coding DNA: TGCGCCAGCAGCCAAGTGGGACTAGCGGGTGGCTCCTACAATGAGCAGTTCTTC. It specifies CASSQVGLAGGSYNEQFF.